This T cell receptor beta chain was documented in a study of cytomegalovirus exposure and HLA in healthy donors. Findings of the study overall: According to a later analysis, TCR clusters from the first cohort tended to co-occur in the roughly 110 validation repertoires.

Clones were sequenced by immunoSEQ multiplex PCR, and TCRdb holds only the in-frame ones, with some missing. The data show about 160,000 clones, roughly 86% seen once. Details on this clone: Its target is unknown. At one boundary the junction diverges from the germline segment, which might be a read error.

The CDR3 consists of 9 residues. Germline V gene sequence: CDR1 LNHDA, CDR2 SQIVND (reference sequence). Sequenced material: PBMCs. The clonotype comes from a woman aged 18-29 years in good health and CMV-seropositive. V usage is TRBV19 and J usage is TRBJ2-7, with a tentative D call TRBD2 (6 bases). In nucleotides, the CDR3 is TGTGCCAGTAGTAGGAGGGATGACTTC. Amino acids: CASSRRDDF.